This T cell receptor beta chain was observed in a study of CD8 T cells in Susac syndrome. Study-level findings and limits: In total CD8+ repertoires, under 20 Susac-specific public clones were detected, and CD8+ TEMRA repertoires contained several. The study's TCR sequencing and HLA analysis covered a relatively small number of individuals, and the study acknowledged this.

Reverse transcription of roughly 0.45 to 1 ug RNA was performed with random hexamers. TCR beta CDR3 was amplified by immunoSEQ multiplex PCR. This amplification extended across 54 Vbeta and 13 Jbeta segments. Using its own MiXCR run on the immunoSEQ multiplex PCR reads, TCRdb lists one record per CDR3 protein. The data show 120,000 or so distinct CDR3 sequences, around 94% seen once. Only one count was recorded for this clonotype. Antigen unknown. The CDR3 runs to 15 residues. V gave up 8 bases and J gave up 0 bases, with 14 bases separating them. This receptor was obtained from a human donor with Susac syndrome. The V gene is TRBV23-1, the J gene TRBJ1-5, with a possible D match to TRBD1 (5 bases). TRBV23-1 is annotated as an ORF whose role is uncertain. Sequencing input: CD8+ T cells from PBMCs. DNA of the CDR3: TGCGCCAGCGGGGGGAGACGGGTTAGCAATCAGCCCCAGCATTTT. It is translated as CASGGRRVSNQPQHF.